Below are 2 T cell receptor beta chains sequenced from a single sample in a study of human versus mouse CDR3 diversity and MHC coevolution (dated by TCRdb to the late 2010s). The receptor library was made with the immunoSEQ multiplex PCR assay. TCRdb obtained this table from immuneACCESS and retained in-frame rearrangements with V and J assigned. These tables miss some clones; where compared with another copy, unresolved V genes account for less than half of the shortfall, and the remainder is unexplained. The sample records around 77,000 clones, 80% to 95% of which are singletons. The biggest ten clones account for roughly 0.15% of the sample. The sample was naive CD4+ T cells from blood. Per the publication, the cell subset or site label means: CD45RO-negative CD62L-positive naive CD4 T cells. These receptors came from a person aged 30 to 69 in good health.

Only one count was recorded for this clone. This rearrangement joins TRBV7-9 to TRBJ1-2; D is perhaps TRBD1 (6 bases). The CDR3 consists of 13 residues. Germline CDR1 and CDR2: SEHNR and FQNEAQ (reference sequence). With 3 bases removed from V and 2 bases from J, the gap between germline ends came to 7 bases. CDR3 residues: CASSFQGNYGYTF. The CDR3 coding sequence is TGTGCCAGCAGCTTTCAGGGGAACTATGGCTACACCTTC.

This chain connects TRBV5-8 to TRBJ1-1; possibly TRBD1 for D (6 bases). The CDR3 is 13 amino acids. Germline values: CDR1 SGHTS, CDR2 YDEGEE. The V and J ends lost 2 bases and 7 bases respectively, with 12 bases between them. The CDR3 spells CASSLAGQGEAFF. DNA for the CDR3: TGTGCCAGCAGCTTAGCGGGACAAGGTGAAGCTTTCTTT.